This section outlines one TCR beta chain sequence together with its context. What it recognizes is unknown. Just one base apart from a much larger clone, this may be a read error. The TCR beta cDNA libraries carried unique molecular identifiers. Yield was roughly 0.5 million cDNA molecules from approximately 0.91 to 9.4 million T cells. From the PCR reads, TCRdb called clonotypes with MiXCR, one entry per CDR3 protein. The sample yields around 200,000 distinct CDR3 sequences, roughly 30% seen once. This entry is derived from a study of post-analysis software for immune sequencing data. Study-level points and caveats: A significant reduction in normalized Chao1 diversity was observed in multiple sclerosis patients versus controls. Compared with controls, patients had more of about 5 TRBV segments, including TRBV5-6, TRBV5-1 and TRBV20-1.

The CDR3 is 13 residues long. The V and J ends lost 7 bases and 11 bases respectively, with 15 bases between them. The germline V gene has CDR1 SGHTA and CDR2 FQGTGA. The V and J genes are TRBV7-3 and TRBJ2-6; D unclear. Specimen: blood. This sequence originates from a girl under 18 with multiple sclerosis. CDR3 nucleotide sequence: TGTGCCAGCACCGCGCCCGGATCCGACGTCCTGACTTTC. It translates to CASTAPGSDVLTF. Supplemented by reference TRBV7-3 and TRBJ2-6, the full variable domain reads GAGVSQTPSNKVTEKGKYVELRCDPISGHTALYWYRQSLGQGPEFLIYFQGTGAADDSGLPNDRFFAVRPEGSVSTLKIQRTERGDSAVYLCASTAPGSDVLTFGAGSRLTVL.